This T cell receptor beta chain is drawn from a study of shared clonotypes between healthy human individuals. Whole-study findings and limits: Non-shared clonotypes showed lower generation probabilities than clonotypes common to all four donors.

Replicate PCRs from sorted subsets contained around 200 ng DNA, which is approximately 30,000 T cell genomes. TCRdb's table, derived via immunoSEQ multiplex PCR, lists solely in-frame clones and lacks some. The data hold 2,100,000 or so clones, with approximately 95% observed a single time. Per germline, CDR1 SQVTM and CDR2 ANQGSEA. V gave up 6 bases and J gave up 1 base, with 12 bases separating them. The CDR3 runs 14 residues. To note about this clone: Antigen unknown.

The sequenced material came from naive CD4+ T cells sorted from blood. Subset described: CD45RA+ positively selected. V usage is TRBV29-1 and J usage is TRBJ2-2; D unclear. The TCR was taken from a man aged 18 to 35 in good health. The CDR3 loop is CSVLLGMNTGELFF. CDR3 nucleotides: TGCAGCGTGCTGCTTGGGATGAACACCGGGGAGCTGTTTTTT.